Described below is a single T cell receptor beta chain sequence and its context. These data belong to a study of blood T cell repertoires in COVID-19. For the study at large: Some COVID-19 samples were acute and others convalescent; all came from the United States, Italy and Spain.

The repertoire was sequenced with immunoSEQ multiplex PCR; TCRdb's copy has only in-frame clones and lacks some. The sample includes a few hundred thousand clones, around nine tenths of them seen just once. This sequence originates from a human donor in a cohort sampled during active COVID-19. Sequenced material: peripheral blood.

The DNA for the CDR3 is TGTGCCAGCAGCTTAGATGGCGGGGGGGCCACGGGCATTCAGTACTTC. It encodes CASSLDGGGATGIQYF. This chain uses TRBV7-2 with TRBJ2-4; TRBD2 matches 9 bases. The CDR3 runs to 16 residues. Germline V gene lookup returns CDR1 SGHTA and CDR2 FQGNSA. Trimming removed 1 base from V and 9 bases from J; junction bases left unmatched: 10.